This TCR beta chain was identified in a study of cytomegalovirus exposure and HLA in healthy donors. This clone is a singleton in its sample. The antigen remains unidentified. Primers: 60 Vbeta forward and 13 Jbeta reverse. Generated by immunoSEQ multiplex PCR, the TCRdb table keeps only in-frame clones and is missing some. The sample consists of 150,000 to 200,000 clones, roughly 80% of them appearing once. Notes on the study in general: With DRB1 most and HLA-C fewest, TCR association rates differed between HLA loci in a later analysis. Segments of the TCR beta V type were, in most cases, productive about 90% or about 30% of the time in an earlier analysis.

The CDR3 consists of 10 residues. V dropped 4 bases and J dropped 5 bases, with 3 bases sitting between them. Per germline, CDR1 SQVTM and CDR2 ANQGSEA. This clonotype was obtained from a female donor in good health and CMV-seronegative. Sequences were obtained from PBMCs. V is TRBV29-1 and J is TRBJ2-1; D is ambiguous. The DNA for the CDR3 is TGCAGCGTTGCGGACAATGAGCAGTTCTTC. Protein sequence: CSVADNEQFF.